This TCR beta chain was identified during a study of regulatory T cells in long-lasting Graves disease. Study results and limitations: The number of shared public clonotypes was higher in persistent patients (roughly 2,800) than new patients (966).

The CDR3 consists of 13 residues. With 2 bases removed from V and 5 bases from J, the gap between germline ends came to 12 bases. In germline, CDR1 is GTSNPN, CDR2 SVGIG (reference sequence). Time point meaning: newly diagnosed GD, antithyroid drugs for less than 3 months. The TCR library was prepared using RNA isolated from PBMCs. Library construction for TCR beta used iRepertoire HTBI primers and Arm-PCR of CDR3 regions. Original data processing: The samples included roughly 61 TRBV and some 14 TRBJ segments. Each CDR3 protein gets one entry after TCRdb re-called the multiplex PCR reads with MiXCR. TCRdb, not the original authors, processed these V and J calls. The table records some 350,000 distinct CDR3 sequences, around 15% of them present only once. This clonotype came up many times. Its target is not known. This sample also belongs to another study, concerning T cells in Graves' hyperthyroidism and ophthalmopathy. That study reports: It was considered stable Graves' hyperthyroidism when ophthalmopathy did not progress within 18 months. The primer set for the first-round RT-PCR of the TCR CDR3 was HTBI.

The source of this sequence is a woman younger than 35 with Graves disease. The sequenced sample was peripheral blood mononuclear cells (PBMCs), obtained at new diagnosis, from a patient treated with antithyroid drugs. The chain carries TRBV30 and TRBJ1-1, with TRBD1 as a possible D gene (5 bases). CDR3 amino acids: CAWSNRRGTEAFF. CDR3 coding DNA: TGTGCCTGGAGTAACAGGCGTGGAACTGAAGCTTTCTTT.